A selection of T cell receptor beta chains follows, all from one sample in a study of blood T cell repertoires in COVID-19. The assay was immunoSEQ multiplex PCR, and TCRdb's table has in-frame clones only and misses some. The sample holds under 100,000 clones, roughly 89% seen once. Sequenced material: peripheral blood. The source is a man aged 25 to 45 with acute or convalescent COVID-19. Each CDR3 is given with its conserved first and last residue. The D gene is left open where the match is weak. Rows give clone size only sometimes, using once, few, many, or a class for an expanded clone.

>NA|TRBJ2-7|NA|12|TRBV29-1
TGCAGCGCCACAGGGGAGGCCTACGAGCAGTACTTC
CSATGEAYEQYF
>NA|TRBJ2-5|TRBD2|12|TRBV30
TGTGCCTGTCGGGGGGGCTGGGAGACCCAGTACTTC
CACRGGWETQYF
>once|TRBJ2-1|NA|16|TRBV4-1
TGCGCCAGCAGCCAAGGTCACGTCGGGTCCTACAATGAGCAGTTCTTC
CASSQGHVGSYNEQFF
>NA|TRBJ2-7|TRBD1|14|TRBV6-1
TGTGCCAGCAGTGAACCGGGACAGCACTACGAGCAGTACTTC
CASSEPGQHYEQYF
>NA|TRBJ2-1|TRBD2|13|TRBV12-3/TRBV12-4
TGTGCCAGCAGTTTACGGGAGGGCGGTGAGCAGTTCTTC
CASSLREGGEQFF
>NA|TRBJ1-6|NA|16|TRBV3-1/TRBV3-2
TGTGCCAGCAGCCAAGTGGGGACTGGCTATAATTCACCCCTCCACTTT
CASSQVGTGYNSPLHF
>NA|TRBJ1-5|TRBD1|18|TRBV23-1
TGCGCCAGCAGTCACCCTCGACAGGGTTCATGTCGCAATCAGCCCCAGCATTTT
CASSHPRQGSCRNQPQHF
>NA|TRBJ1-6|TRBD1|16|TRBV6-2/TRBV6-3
TGTGCCAGCAGTTACTCCGACAGGGTCGATAATTCACCCCTCCACTTT
CASSYSDRVDNSPLHF
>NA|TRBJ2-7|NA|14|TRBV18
TGTGCCAGCTCACTGGGACTTACCGAACGCGAGCAGTACTTC
CASSLGLTEREQYF
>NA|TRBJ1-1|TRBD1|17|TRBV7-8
TGTGCCAGCAGCTTAGTCATCGCAGGGGGCGCCGGCACTGAAGCTTTCTTT
CASSLVIAGGAGTEAFF
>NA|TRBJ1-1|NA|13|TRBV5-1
TGCGCCAGCAGCTACGGAGAGCCCACTGAAGCTTTCTTT
CASSYGEPTEAFF
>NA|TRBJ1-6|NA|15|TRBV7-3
TGTGCCAGCAGCTTAATAGGCGGGGATAATTCACCCCTCCACTTT
CASSLIGGDNSPLHF
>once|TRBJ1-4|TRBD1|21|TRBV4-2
TGTGCCAGCAGCCAAGATCTACTCGGGACAGCTCTAGTTGCAACTAATGAAAAACTGTTTTTT
CASSQDLLGTALVATNEKLFF
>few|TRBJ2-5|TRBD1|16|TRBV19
TGTGCCAGTAGTCCTACGACAGGGGTTTGGGGGGAGACCCAGTACTTC
CASSPTTGVWGETQYF
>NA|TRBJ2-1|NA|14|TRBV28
TGTGCCAGCAACTCAGGGGTCTCCTACAATGAGCAGTTCTTC
CASNSGVSYNEQFF
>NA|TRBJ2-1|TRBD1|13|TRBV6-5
TGTGCCAGCAGTTTAGACAGGGGAAATGAGCAGTTCTTC
CASSLDRGNEQFF
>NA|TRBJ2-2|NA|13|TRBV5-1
TGCGCCAGCAGCGGAACAGGAACCGGGGAGCTGTTTTTT
CASSGTGTGELFF
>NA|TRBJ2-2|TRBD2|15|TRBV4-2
TGTGCCAGCAGTAAAGGGCTAGCGGGAGAGGTTGAGCTGTTTTTT
CASSKGLAGEVELFF
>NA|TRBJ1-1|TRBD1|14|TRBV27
TGTGCCAGCAGTTTACGCGGACAGGGGGCGGAAGCTTTCTTT
CASSLRGQGAEAFF
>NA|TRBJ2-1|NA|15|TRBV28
TGTGCCAGCAGTCACCCCTCCCTGGGCCACAATGAGCAGTTCTTC
CASSHPSLGHNEQFF
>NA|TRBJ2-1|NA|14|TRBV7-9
TGTGCCAGCAGCAGCTTCCGGGATGGCAATGAGCAGTTCTTC
CASSSFRDGNEQFF
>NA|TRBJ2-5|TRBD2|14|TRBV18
TGTGCCAGCTCACCAGGGAGGGCTCCTGAAACCCAGTACTTC
CASSPGRAPETQYF
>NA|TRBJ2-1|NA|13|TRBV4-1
TGCGCCAGCAGTCGTAACAGGCAAAATGAGCAGTTCTTC
CASSRNRQNEQFF
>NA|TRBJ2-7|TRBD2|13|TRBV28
TGTGCCAGCAGTCGTAGCGGGAGCTACGAGCAGTACTTC
CASSRSGSYEQYF
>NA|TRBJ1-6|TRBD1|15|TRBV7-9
TGTGCCAGCAGCTTAAAAGGGGGCGGCGATTCACCCCTCCACTTT
CASSLKGGGDSPLHF
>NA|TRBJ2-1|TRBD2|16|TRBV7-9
TGTGCCAGCAGCCGGCAGACTAGCGGGAGGTACAATGAGCAGTTCTTC
CASSRQTSGRYNEQFF
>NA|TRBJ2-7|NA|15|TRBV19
TGTGCCAGTAGTTACGCGGCAGGGGTTTCCTACGAGCAGTACTTC
CASSYAAGVSYEQYF
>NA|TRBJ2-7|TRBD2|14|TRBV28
TGTGCCACCACCGGACTAGCGGGAGGGTGGGAGCAGTACTTC
CATTGLAGGWEQYF
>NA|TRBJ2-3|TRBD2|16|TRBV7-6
TGTGCCAGCAGCTTCCAAGCGGGAGGTTCCTCAGATACGCAGTATTTT
CASSFQAGGSSDTQYF